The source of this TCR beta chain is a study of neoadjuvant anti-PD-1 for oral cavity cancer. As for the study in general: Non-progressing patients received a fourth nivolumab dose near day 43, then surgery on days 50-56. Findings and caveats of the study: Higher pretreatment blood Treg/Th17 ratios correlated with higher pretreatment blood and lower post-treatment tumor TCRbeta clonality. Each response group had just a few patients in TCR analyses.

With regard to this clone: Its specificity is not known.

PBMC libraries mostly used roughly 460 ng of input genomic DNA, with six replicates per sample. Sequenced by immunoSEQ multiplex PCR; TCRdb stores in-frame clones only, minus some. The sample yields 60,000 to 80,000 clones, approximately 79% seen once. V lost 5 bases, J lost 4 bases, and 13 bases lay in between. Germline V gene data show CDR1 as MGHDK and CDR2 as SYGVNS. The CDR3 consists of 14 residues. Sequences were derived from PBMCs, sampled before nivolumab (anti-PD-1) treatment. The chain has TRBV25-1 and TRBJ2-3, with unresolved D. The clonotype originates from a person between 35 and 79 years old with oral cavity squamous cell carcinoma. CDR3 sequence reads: CASSPAIAPDTQYF. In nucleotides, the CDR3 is TGTGCCAGCAGTCCTGCAATTGCCCCAGATACGCAGTATTTT.